The 24 T cell receptor beta chains listed next were all sequenced from one sample in a study of vaccination and CD4 T cells after COVID-19. Described treatment: approximately 11-day PBMC culture with coronavirus spike peptide pools or control peptides (ViraFEST assay). These receptors have no known antigen. Oncomine TCR Beta short-read sequencing was applied to DNA from cultured CD4+ T cells. TCRdb independently ran MiXCR on the PCR reads; one entry per CDR3 protein. In the table there are approximately 12,000 distinct CDR3 sequences, approximately 64% of which are singletons. The material sequenced was CD4+ T cells from blood, cultured in vitro. These TCRs come from a human donor who had recovered from COVID-19.

The gene calls are TRBV5-6 and TRBJ1-5, with D possibly TRBD1 on 6 matching bases. CDR1 and CDR2 from the germline V gene are SGHDT and YYEEEE. This CDR3 has 14 amino acids. V was trimmed by 4 bases and J by 6 bases, leaving 14 bases between them. The CDR3 loop is CASSHRAPGQPQHF. CDR3 in DNA: TGTGCCAGCAGCCACAGGGCTCCGGGTCAGCCCCAGCATTTT.

V usage is TRBV7-2 and J usage is TRBJ2-5; the D gene is possibly TRBD2 (5 bases). V was cut by 1 base and J by 2 bases, with 11 bases left in between. The CDR3 has 15 residues. CDR1 is SGHTA, CDR2 FQGNSA, per germline. CDR3 DNA: TGTGCCAGCAGCTTAGGAAATGGGAGACAAGAGACCCAGTACTTC. It encodes CASSLGNGRQETQYF.

In its sample, this clonotype was seen once. The chain recombines TRBV6-1 with TRBJ1-1, with 8 bases matching TRBD1. From germline, CDR1 is MNHNS and CDR2 SASEGT. Unmatched junction bases numbered 5, after V lost 7 bases and J lost 4 bases. This CDR3 region has 13 residues. CDR3 protein: CASKGQGVTEAFF. In DNA form, the CDR3 reads TGTGCCAGCAAAGGACAGGGCGTCACTGAAGCTTTCTTT.

In this sample, this clonotype turned up a few times. The chain uses TRBV10-1 and TRBJ2-2; the D gene could be TRBD1 or TRBD2 (5 bases each). The CDR3 is 13 residues long. Looked up from germline, CDR1 is WNHNN and CDR2 is SYGVQD (reference sequence). Deletions cut 0 bases from V and 6 bases from J, with 5 bases between. The CDR3 nucleotides are TGCGCCAGCAGTGAGTCGGGGGCCGGGGAGCTGTTTTTT. Its protein is CASSESGAGELFF.

The genes are TRBV30 and TRBJ1-6, with TRBD1 as a possible D gene (5 bases). The CDR3 has 15 residues. CDR1 is GTSNPN and CDR2 is SVGIG in the germline V gene (reference sequence). Trimming removed 8 bases from V and 3 bases from J, with 17 bases in between. The chain's CDR3 is CAGKRDSSYNSPLHF. The CDR3 nucleotides are TGTGCCGGAAAGCGGGACTCCAGCTATAATTCACCCCTCCACTTT.

The chain joins TRBV2 to TRBJ2-5, with D unclear. Germline V gene sequence: CDR1 SNHLY, CDR2 FYNNEI. This CDR3 is 13 amino acids long. Trimming left V 3 bases short and J 3 bases short, with 8 bases between. CDR3: CASSETYKETQYF. CDR3 coding DNA: TGTGCCAGCAGTGAGACTTATAAAGAGACCCAGTACTTC. The complete variable domain, with remaining parts taken from reference TRBV2 and TRBJ2-5, reads EPEVTQTPSHQVTQMGQEVILRCVPISNHLYFYWYRQILGQKVEFLVSFYNNEISEKSEIFDDQFSVERPDGSNFTLKIRSTKLEDSAMYFCASSETYKETQYFGPGTRLLVL.

This clonotype occurred a few times. The gene calls are TRBV20-1 and TRBJ2-5, with 8 bases fitting TRBD1. The CDR3 spans 16 residues. With 2 bases clipped from V and 7 bases from J, the junction kept 15 bases outside the gene matches. Looked up from germline, CDR1 is DFQATT and CDR2 is SNEGSKA (reference sequence). CDR3 sequence (DNA): TGCAGTGCTAGATCAATCCGGGACAGGCAGAGGGGGACCCAGTACTTC. Translating it yields CSARSIRDRQRGTQYF.

This clonotype has more than one count but fewer than ten. The rearrangement joins TRBV20-1 to TRBJ2-6; D could derive from TRBD1 or TRBD2 (5 bases each). The CDR3 has 15 residues. Germline CDR1 DFQATT, CDR2 SNEGSKA (reference sequence). This CDR3 reads CGSRDQSSGANVLTF. CDR3 DNA sequence: TGCGGAAGCAGGGACCAGAGCTCTGGGGCCAACGTCCTGACTTTC.

The V call is TRBV28, the J call TRBJ1-5; 9 bases are shared with TRBD1. In germline, CDR1 is MDHEN, CDR2 SYDVKM. The CDR3 length is 15 residues. J gave up 10 bases and V 10 bases, and 17 bases lay outside the gene matches. The CDR3 is CANGSPTGGSGPQHF. The CDR3 bases are TGTGCCAACGGTTCTCCGACAGGGGGAAGTGGTCCCCAGCATTTT. The full variable domain, rest sourced from reference TRBV28 and TRBJ1-5, is DVKVTQSSRYLVKRTGEKVFLECVQDMDHENMFWYRQDPGLGLRLIYFSYDVKMKEKGDIPEGYSVSREKKERFSLILESASTNQTSMYLCANGSPTGGSGPQHFGDGTRLSIL.

This clonotype was counted a few times. V and J are TRBV2 and TRBJ1-5; D might be TRBD1 (5 bases). Germline CDR1 is SNHLY and CDR2 is FYNNEI. The CDR3 has 13 amino acids. V lost 6 bases and J 5 bases, leaving 11 bases between the germline ends. Written as DNA, the CDR3 is TGTGCCAGCAGCCCCGTCAGGGATCAGCCCCAGCATTTT. Its translation is CASSPVRDQPQHF.

The chain combines TRBV19 with TRBJ1-5; possible D gene TRBD1, 5 bases. Per germline, CDR1 LNHDA and CDR2 SQIVND (reference sequence). V was shortened by 4 bases and J by 6 bases, with 16 bases between the two germline ends. The length of the CDR3 is 15 residues. CDR3: CASSTSAGPSQPQHF. The CDR3 DNA is TGTGCCAGTAGTACCAGTGCGGGGCCGAGTCAGCCCCAGCATTTT. Drawing the rest from reference TRBV19 and TRBJ1-5, the complete variable domain is DGGITQSPKYLFRKEGQNVTLSCEQNLNHDAMYWYRQDPGQGLRLIYYSQIVNDFQKGDIAEGYSVSREKKESFPLTVTSAQKNPTAFYLCASSTSAGPSQPQHFGDGTRLSIL.

V usage is TRBV20-1 and J usage is TRBJ2-5; D possibly corresponds to TRBD2 (5 bases). V was trimmed by 3 bases and J by 3 bases, leaving 8 bases between them. The CDR3 consists of 12 residues. Germline V gene lookup returns CDR1 DFQATT and CDR2 SNEGSKA (reference sequence). The DNA of the CDR3 is TGCAGTGCTAGTTCGGGAAAAGAGACCCAGTACTTC. This gives the protein CSASSGKETQYF.

This clonotype was found a few times. This rearrangement joins TRBV28 to TRBJ2-7; 7 bases line up with TRBD2. The germline CDR1 and CDR2 sequences are MDHEN and SYDVKM. V trimming: 1 base; J trimming: 3 bases; junction bases outside the gene matches: 18. The CDR3 covers 19 residues. Here the CDR3 DNA reads TGTGCCAGCAGTTTATTTCTAGCGGTAGACGTTTGGGTCAACTACGAGCAGTACTTC. It translates to CASSLFLAVDVWVNYEQYF.

The V and J genes are TRBV6-5 and TRBJ1-1; weak D call: TRBD1 (6 bases). The CDR3 has 14 amino acids. V lost 3 bases to trimming and J lost 1 base, with 9 bases between them. Germline V lookup: CDR1 MNHEY, CDR2 SVGAGI. The CDR3: CASSYGQRNTEAFF. CDR3 DNA sequence: TGTGCCAGCAGTTATGGACAGAGGAACACTGAAGCTTTCTTT.

This clonotype has only a few counts. The chain carries TRBV30 and TRBJ1-1; D is uncertain. Per the germline V gene, CDR1 is GTSNPN and CDR2 is SVGIG (reference sequence). The CDR3 extends over 13 amino acids. Trimming took off 4 bases at V and 1 base at J, with 10 bases between the two ends. Here the CDR3 reads CAWKSGPNTEAFF. CDR3 sequence (DNA): TGTGCCTGGAAGTCCGGCCCGAACACTGAAGCTTTCTTT.

The chain has TRBV15 and TRBJ1-1, with D possibly TRBD1 on 5 matching bases. The CDR3 is 12 amino acids. V was cut by 1 base and J by 6 bases, with 6 bases left in between. Germline-derived CDR1 and CDR2 are LNHNV and YYDKDF (reference sequence). CDR3 DNA sequence: TGTGCCACCAGCAGAGCGGGGCCTGAAGCTTTCTTT. This translates into CATSRAGPEAFF.

This clonotype was counted a few times. The V gene is TRBV2, the J gene TRBJ2-5; D ambiguous. Trimming stripped 4 bases from V and 4 bases from J, with 13 bases between. The CDR3 has 14 amino acids. Germline V CDR1 and CDR2: SNHLY, FYNNEI. CDR3 sequence (DNA): TGTGCCAGCAGTGGCGGTGTGTCGGTAGAGACCCAGTACTTC. Encoded protein: CASSGGVSVETQYF.

The chain links TRBV14 to TRBJ1-2; 10 nucleotides align to TRBD1. Germline-derived CDR1 and CDR2 are SGHDN and FVKESK. The CDR3 runs 14 residues. Unmatched junction bases numbered 3, after V lost 5 bases and J lost 3 bases. The CDR3 loop is CASSDRGHDYGYTF. CDR3 coding DNA: TGTGCCAGCAGCGACAGGGGGCACGACTATGGCTACACCTTC.

This chain connects TRBV18 to TRBJ2-5, with D possibly being TRBD1 or TRBD2 (5 bases each). The CDR3 is made up of 14 amino acids. Germline CDR1 is KGHSH and CDR2 is LQKENI. V gave up 2 bases and J gave up 1 base, with 8 bases separating them. The CDR3 loop is CASSPGGTQETQYF. DNA of the CDR3: TGTGCCAGCTCACCAGGGGGAACCCAAGAGACCCAGTACTTC.

The rearrangement links TRBV20-1 to TRBJ2-5; 15 bases line up with TRBD2. This CDR3 region has 16 residues. Trimming took 3 bases from V and 1 from J; bases not matched to a gene: 3. Germline V gene data show CDR1 as DFQATT and CDR2 as SNEGSKA (reference sequence). CDR3 coding DNA: TGCAGTGCTAGGGGACTAGCGGGAGGTCTCCAAGAGACCCAGTACTTC. It codes for CSARGLAGGLQETQYF.

The chain joins TRBV27 to TRBJ1-2, with 7 bases aligning to TRBD1. The CDR3 consists of 14 residues. V trimming: 3 bases; J trimming: 5 bases; junction bases outside the gene matches: 6. CDR1 is MNHEY, CDR2 SMNVEV, per germline (reference sequence). The CDR3 reads CASSLSGQPYGYTF. CDR3 nucleotide sequence: TGTGCCAGCAGTTTGTCGGGACAGCCTTATGGCTACACCTTC.

This chain joins TRBV6-1 and TRBJ1-6, with a tentative D call TRBD1 (5 bases). This CDR3 spans 14 amino acids. Germline V gene sequence: CDR1 MNHNS, CDR2 SASEGT. V lost 1 base and J 9 bases, leaving 10 bases between the germline ends. The CDR3 nucleotides read TGTGCCAGCAGTGAAGTCCAGGGAAGTTCACCCCTCCACTTT. Translated: CASSEVQGSSPLHF.

This clonotype was found a few times. The rearrangement uses TRBV30 and TRBJ1-2; 9 bases map to TRBD1. J lost 4 bases, V lost 5 bases, and 14 bases had no gene match. The CDR3 length is 16 residues. The germline V gene encodes CDR1 GTSNPN and CDR2 SVGIG (reference sequence). In nucleotides, the CDR3 is TGTGCCTGGTACAGGGACAGGGAGGTTCGGGGCTATGGCTACACCTTC. Translation gives CAWYRDREVRGYGYTF.

This clonotype qualifies as medium-sized. The genes are TRBV7-2 and TRBJ2-2; 13 nucleotides align to TRBD2. Unmatched junction bases numbered 2, after V lost 4 bases and J lost 6 bases. Germline CDR1 and CDR2: SGHTA and FQGNSA. The CDR3 loop spans 15 amino acids. CDR3 nucleotide sequence: TGTGCCAGCAGCTCGGGACTAGCGGGACCCGGGGAGCTGTTTTTT. This encodes CASSSGLAGPGELFF.